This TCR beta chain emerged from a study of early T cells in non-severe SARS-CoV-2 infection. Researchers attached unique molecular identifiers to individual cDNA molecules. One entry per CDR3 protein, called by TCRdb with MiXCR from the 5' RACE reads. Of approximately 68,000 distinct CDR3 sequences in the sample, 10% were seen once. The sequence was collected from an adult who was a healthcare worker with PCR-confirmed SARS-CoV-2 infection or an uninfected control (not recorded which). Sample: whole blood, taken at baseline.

In nucleotides, the CDR3 is TGTGCCAGCAGCGCGGGGAGGGCAGGGAATAATTCACCCCTCCACTTT. Protein: CASSAGRAGNNSPLHF. The rearrangement joins TRBV9 to TRBJ1-6, with D perhaps TRBD1 (5 bases). The CDR3 is 16 amino acids. Looked up from germline, CDR1 is SGDLS and CDR2 is YYNGEE. V dropped 3 bases and J dropped 5 bases, with 15 bases sitting between them.